These T cell receptor beta chains were read from a single sample in a study of regulatory T cells in long-lasting Graves disease. TCRdb reprocessed the multiplex PCR reads via MiXCR and lists one record per CDR3 protein. The data contain 400,000 to 500,000 distinct CDR3 sequences, less than 25% of them singletons. The material sequenced was peripheral blood mononuclear cells (PBMCs), taken when the disease was refractory, from a patient treated with antithyroid drugs. These receptors were obtained from a female donor with Graves disease. The CDR3 runs from the conserved cysteine through the conserved F or W. Fields, in order: J gene, V gene, clone size, D gene, CDR3 DNA, CDR3 protein. D genes are given only for firm matches. Some rows mark clone size as missing; the rest say once, few, many or name a class of expanded clone.

>TRBJ1-4|TRBV20-1|few|TRBD1
TGCAGTGCTAGATCAGTCCCGGGACAGGGGTTCGCAACTAATGAAAAACTGTTTTTT
CSARSVPGQGFATNEKLFF
>TRBJ1-5|TRBV5-6|many|NA
TGTGCCAGCAGCTTGGGAAGGGTTGGGCCCCAGCATTTT
CASSLGRVGPQHF
>TRBJ2-7|TRBV12-3/TRBV12-4|many|TRBD1
TGTGCCAGCAGTTTTACAGGGGGCCACCTATACGAGCAGTACTTC
CASSFTGGHLYEQYF
>TRBJ2-2|TRBV12-3/TRBV12-4|NA|NA
TGTGCCAGCAGTCCCAAATACACCGGGGAGCTGTTTTTT
CASSPKYTGELFF
>TRBJ1-1|TRBV20-1|many|NA
TGCAGTGCTAGTCCCAGACTCGCCGGGACACCTTCGGGTATGAACACTGAAGCTTTCTTT
CSASPRLAGTPSGMNTEAFF
>TRBJ1-1|TRBV7-8|NA|NA
TGTGCCAGCAGCCCGACTCGAACAACCCGTGGGGCTGAAGCTTTCTTT
CASSPTRTTRGAEAFF
>TRBJ2-3|TRBV7-2|NA|NA
TGTGCCAGCAGCGCCAAATTGACGCAGTATTTT
CASSAKLTQYF
>TRBJ1-1|TRBV18|many|NA
TGTGCCAGCTCAACGGGGGGCGCCCAGATCGCTGAAGCTTTCTTT
CASSTGGAQIAEAFF
>TRBJ2-1|TRBV2|many|TRBD2
TGTGCCAGCAGTGAGGTAGCGGGAGGGGGTGAGCAGTTCTTC
CASSEVAGGGEQFF
>TRBJ2-2|TRBV6-1|few|TRBD2
TGTGCCAGCAACCCTCGGAGGACTAGCGGGCCGAACACCGGGGAGCTGTTTTTT
CASNPRRTSGPNTGELFF
>TRBJ2-7|TRBV12-3/TRBV12-4|many|TRBD2
TGTGCCAGCGGGACTAGCGGATACGAGCAGTACTTC
CASGTSGYEQYF
>TRBJ2-7|TRBV6-5|NA|TRBD2
TGTGCCAGCAGTTCCCTCCAACTAGCGGGATCCTCCTACGAGCAGTACTTC
CASSSLQLAGSSYEQYF
>TRBJ2-1|TRBV27|NA|TRBD2
TGTGCCAGCAGGGCTAGCGGCTCCTACAATGAGCAGTTCTTC
CASRASGSYNEQFF